The next 17 T cell receptor beta chains were all read from a single sample in a study of identical twins (TCRdb year 2016). Libraries were built with 5' RACE. Sequenced on an Illumina HiSeq 2000. TCRdb reprocessing: public reads trimmed at Q25 with fastp, clones called with MiXCR, in-frame beta chains kept. Each CDR3 protein gets just one entry, which takes the most common genes and DNA from the rows behind it. In this sample the table shows 520,000 or so distinct CDR3 sequences, around 20% of which occur a single time. The top ten clones comprise roughly 0.91% of the sample. The same specimen was also included in a second study, on T cells expressing NK-cell markers.

The specimen sequenced was CD4+ T cells sorted from blood. Source of these receptors: a woman younger than 35 in good health.

The table lists this clonotype with a few counts. The CDR3: CASSLSTGRYEQYF. DNA for the CDR3: TGCGCCAGCAGCCTCTCGACAGGGCGCTACGAGCAGTACTTC. The V gene is TRBV5-1, the J gene TRBJ2-7, with 7 positions matching TRBD1. The CDR3 length is 14 residues. The germline V gene has CDR1 SGHRS and CDR2 YFSETQ. V shed 4 bases and J 3 bases; nucleotides not matched to a gene: 7. Full variable domain (rest looked up from reference TRBV5-1 and TRBJ2-7): KAGVTQTPRYLIKTRGQQVTLSCSPISGHRSVSWYQQTPGQGLQFLFEYFSETQRNKGNFPGRFSGRQFSNSRSEMNVSTLELGDSALYLCASSLSTGRYEQYFGPGTRLTVT.

The chain carries TRBV12-3 or TRBV12-4 and TRBJ1-1; a weak D match, TRBD1 (5 bases). V was trimmed by 8 bases and J by 2 bases, leaving 15 bases between them. This CDR3 comprises 14 residues. CDR3 sequence reads: CASRLQGFNTEAFF. The CDR3 region has the DNA TGTGCCAGCCGTCTTCAGGGCTTTAACACTGAAGCTTTCTTT.

The rearrangement links TRBV3-1 to TRBJ1-3, with 7 bases matching TRBD1. CDR1 and CDR2 (germline): LGHDT, YNNKEL (reference sequence). The CDR3 has 15 amino acids. With 4 bases clipped from V and 4 bases from J, the junction kept 7 bases outside the gene matches. The CDR3 region has the DNA TGTGCCAGCAGCCTAAAGGGGGCGCGGGGAAACACCATATATTTT. Its translation is CASSLKGARGNTIYF.

In this sample, this clonotype turned up a few times. The junction does not match germline at one end; this may be a read error. The genes are TRBV11-2 and TRBJ2-1; 9 nucleotides align to TRBD1. The CDR3 sequence is 11 residues long. Per the germline V gene, CDR1 is SGHAT and CDR2 is FQNNGV. The CDR3 nucleotides are TGTGCCAGCAGCTGGGACAGGGATTTGCTCTTC. This codes for CASSWDRDLLF. Filled out from reference TRBV11-2 and TRBJ2-1, the complete variable domain reads EAGVAQSPRYKIIEKRQSVAFWCNPISGHATLYWYQQILGQGPKLLIQFQNNGVVDDSQLPKDRFSAERLKGVDSTLKIQPAKLEDSAVYLCASSWDRDLLFGPGTRLTVL.

The CDR3 nucleotides are TGCAGTGCTGGAATACAGGGGGACACTGAAGCTTTCTTT. Encoded protein: CSAGIQGDTEAFF. The rearrangement joins TRBV20-1 to TRBJ1-1, with TRBD1 matching over 8 bases. The germline CDR1 and CDR2 sequences are DFQATT and SNEGSKA (reference sequence). The trim removed 5 bases at V and 3 bases at J, leaving 5 bases unmatched. CDR3 size: 13 residues.

This clonotype appeared a few times. This chain joins TRBV29-1 and TRBJ2-3; 8 nucleotides agree with TRBD2. Trimming took 7 bases from V and 2 from J; bases not matched to a gene: 8. There are 14 residues in the CDR3. Germline-derived CDR1 and CDR2 are SQVTM and ANQGSEA. This chain's CDR3 is CSEGGSGDTDTQYF. As DNA, the CDR3 is TGCAGCGAAGGGGGTAGCGGGGACACAGATACGCAGTATTTT.

This clonotype was counted once. The chain combines TRBV6-5 with TRBJ2-1; no definite D call. The V gene's germline CDR1 is MNHEY and CDR2 SVGAGI. This CDR3 has 11 amino acids. The V end lost 7 bases, the J end lost 8 bases, and 9 bases lay between the germline ends. The CDR3 protein is CASKAWDEQFF. DNA for the CDR3: TGTGCCAGCAAAGCGTGGGATGAGCAGTTCTTC.

This clonotype has only one observation. V gene TRBV11-3 combines with J gene TRBJ1-3; no firm D call. This CDR3 region has 13 residues. Germline V gene lookup returns CDR1 SGHNT and CDR2 YENEEA. V was trimmed by 1 base and J by 4 bases, leaving 5 bases between them. CDR3 in amino acids: CASSLVTGNTIYF. The CDR3 bases are TGTGCCAGCAGCTTAGTGACCGGAAACACCATATATTTT.

V gene TRBV12-3 or TRBV12-4 combines with J gene TRBJ1-2; tentatively, D is TRBD1 (5 bases). The CDR3 runs to 13 residues. Trimming cost V 4 bases and J 2 bases, with 8 bases left between them. CDR3 coding DNA: TGTGCCAGCAGTTCCCAGGGAAACTATGGCTACACCTTC. Its translation is CASSSQGNYGYTF.

This clonotype was seen more than once but under ten times. This chain joins TRBV5-1 and TRBJ2-1, with 7 bases that match TRBD2. This CDR3 comprises 16 residues. CDR1 and CDR2 from the germline V gene are SGHRS and YFSETQ. J gave up 0 bases and V 1 base, and 4 bases lay outside the gene matches. CDR3 protein: CASSLTGGISYNEQFF. DNA for the CDR3: TGCGCCAGCAGCTTGACGGGAGGAATCTCCTACAATGAGCAGTTCTTC. Full variable domain (outside the CDR3, taken from reference TRBV5-1 and TRBJ2-1): KAGVTQTPRYLIKTRGQQVTLSCSPISGHRSVSWYQQTPGQGLQFLFEYFSETQRNKGNFPGRFSGRQFSNSRSEMNVSTLELGDSALYLCASSLTGGISYNEQFFGPGTRLTVL.

The chain is built from TRBV29-1 and TRBJ1-1, with a tentative D call TRBD1 (5 bases). CDR1 is SQVTM, CDR2 ANQGSEA, per germline. The CDR3 is 14 amino acids. Between the trimmed V and J ends, which lost 4 bases and 0 bases, there was a span of 12 bases. The CDR3 loop is CSVGPGLMNTEAFF. For the CDR3, the DNA is TGCAGCGTTGGTCCGGGACTGATGAACACTGAAGCTTTCTTT.

The chain employs TRBV20-1 and TRBJ1-5; no reliable D call. Germline V gene lookup returns CDR1 DFQATT and CDR2 SNEGSKA (reference sequence). The CDR3 loop spans 13 amino acids. The germline V and J ends were trimmed by 3 bases and 4 bases, with 10 bases remaining between them. For the CDR3, the DNA is TGCAGTGCTAGCGACGGTCCAAATCAGCCCCAGCATTTT. It is translated as CSASDGPNQPQHF.

This clonotype was picked up a small number of times. V gene TRBV11-2 combines with J gene TRBJ2-1, with 11 bases fitting TRBD2. Germline V gene lookup returns CDR1 SGHAT and CDR2 FQNNGV. Trimming took 8 bases from V and 0 from J; bases not matched to a gene: 12. The CDR3 has 18 amino acids. This CDR3 is CASAEQGLAGVSYNEQFF. In DNA form, the CDR3 reads TGTGCCAGCGCCGAGCAAGGACTAGCGGGTGTCTCCTACAATGAGCAGTTCTTC.

The chain employs TRBV5-4 and TRBJ1-2, with D perhaps TRBD1 (6 bases). The CDR3 runs 15 residues. The germline V gene encodes CDR1 SGHNT and CDR2 YYREEE (reference sequence). Deletions cut 2 bases from V and 8 bases from J, with 19 bases between. The CDR3 sequence is CASSFDRFSMEGYTF. The CDR3 DNA follows: TGTGCCAGCAGCTTTGACAGGTTCTCGATGGAAGGCTACACCTTC.

This clonotype was seen more than once but under ten times. This chain connects TRBV3-1 to TRBJ1-1; 7 nucleotides match TRBD1. V gave up 5 bases and J gave up 0 bases; unmatched junction bases: 6. CDR1 and CDR2 (germline): LGHDT, YNNKEL (reference sequence). The CDR3 totals 15 residues. The DNA of the CDR3 is TGTGCCAGCAGCGGGGGAGGGGGCATGAACACTGAAGCTTTCTTT. Protein: CASSGGGGMNTEAFF.

This clonotype was observed many times. The chain has TRBV10-3 and TRBJ1-2; tentatively, D is TRBD1 (5 bases). This CDR3 is built from 17 residues. From germline, CDR1 is ENHRY and CDR2 SYGVKD. V lost 0 bases and J lost 3, with 17 bases in between. The CDR3: CAISESPPGVTDYGYTF. The CDR3 DNA reads TGTGCCATCAGTGAGTCGCCCCCGGGGGTAACCGACTATGGCTACACCTTC.

The rearrangement uses TRBV20-1 and TRBJ1-1, with 8 bases matching TRBD1. This CDR3 is 13 amino acids long. Germline CDR1 reads DFQATT; CDR2 reads SNEGSKA (reference sequence). V lost 3 bases and J lost 4; bases outside the gene matches: 4. Here the CDR3 DNA reads TGCAGTGCTAGGCTCAGGGGGCCCACTGAAGCTTTCTTT. Translating it yields CSARLRGPTEAFF.